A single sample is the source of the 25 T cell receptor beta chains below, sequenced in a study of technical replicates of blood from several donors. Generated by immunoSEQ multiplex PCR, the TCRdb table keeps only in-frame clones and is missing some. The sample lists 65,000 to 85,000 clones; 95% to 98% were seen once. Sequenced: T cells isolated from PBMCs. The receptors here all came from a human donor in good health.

CDR3 in DNA: TGTGCCAGCAGCACAGGGACGGCCGAAGAGACCCAGTACTTC. This translates into CASSTGTAEETQYF. This chain joins TRBV5-6 and TRBJ2-5, with D possibly being TRBD1 (6 bases). In germline, CDR1 is SGHDT, CDR2 YYEEEE. CDR3 length equals 14 residues. V was pared by 4 bases and J by 3 bases, with 13 bases between.

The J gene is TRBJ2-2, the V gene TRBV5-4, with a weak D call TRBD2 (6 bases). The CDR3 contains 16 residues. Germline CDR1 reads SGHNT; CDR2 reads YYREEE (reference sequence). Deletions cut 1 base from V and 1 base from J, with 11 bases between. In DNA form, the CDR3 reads TGTGCCAGCAGCTTGCTCGGGGGAAAGAACACCGGGGAGCTGTTTTTT. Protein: CASSLLGGKNTGELFF.

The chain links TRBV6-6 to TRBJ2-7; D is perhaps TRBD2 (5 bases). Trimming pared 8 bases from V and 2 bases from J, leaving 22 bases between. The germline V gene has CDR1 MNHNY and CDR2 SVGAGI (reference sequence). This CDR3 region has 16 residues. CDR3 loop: CASHPSQHRGTYEQYF. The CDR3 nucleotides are TGTGCCAGCCACCCCTCCCAACACCGGGGAACCTACGAGCAGTACTTC.

As DNA, the CDR3 is TGTGCCAGCAGCTCACTAGCGGGGGGGCACGATACGCAGTATTTT. The encoded protein is CASSSLAGGHDTQYF. This chain links TRBV7-6 with TRBJ2-3; 13 bases line up with TRBD2. The CDR3 runs to 15 residues. Germline V lookup: CDR1 SGHVS, CDR2 FNYEAQ. The trim removed 4 bases at V and 6 bases at J, leaving 4 bases unmatched.

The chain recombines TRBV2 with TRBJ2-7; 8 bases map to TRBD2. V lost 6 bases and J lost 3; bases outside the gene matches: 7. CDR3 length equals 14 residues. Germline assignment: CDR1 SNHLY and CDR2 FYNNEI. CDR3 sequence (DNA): TGTGCCAGCAGAACTAGCGGACTCATCTACGAGCAGTACTTC. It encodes CASRTSGLIYEQYF.

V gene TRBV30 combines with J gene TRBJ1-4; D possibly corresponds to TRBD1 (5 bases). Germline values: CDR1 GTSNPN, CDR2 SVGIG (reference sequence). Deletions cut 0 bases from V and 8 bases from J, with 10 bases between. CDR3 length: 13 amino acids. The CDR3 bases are TGTGCCTGGAGTGTCCAGGGAGGCGAAAAACTGTTTTTT. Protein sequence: CAWSVQGGEKLFF.

The CDR3 reads CASSEFVQDNEQFF. CDR3 nucleotide sequence: TGTGCCAGCAGTGAATTTGTGCAGGACAATGAGCAGTTCTTC. This sequence joins TRBV25-1 and TRBJ2-1; the D is unclear. This CDR3 comprises 14 residues. Trimming cost V 1 base and J 5 bases, with 9 bases left between them. The germline V gene has CDR1 MGHDK and CDR2 SYGVNS.

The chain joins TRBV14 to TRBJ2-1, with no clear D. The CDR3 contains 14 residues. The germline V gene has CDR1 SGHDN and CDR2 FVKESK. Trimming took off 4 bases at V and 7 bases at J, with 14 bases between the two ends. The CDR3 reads CASSLQQLYNEQFF. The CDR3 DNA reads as TGTGCCAGCAGCCTTCAACAGCTTTATAATGAGCAGTTCTTC.

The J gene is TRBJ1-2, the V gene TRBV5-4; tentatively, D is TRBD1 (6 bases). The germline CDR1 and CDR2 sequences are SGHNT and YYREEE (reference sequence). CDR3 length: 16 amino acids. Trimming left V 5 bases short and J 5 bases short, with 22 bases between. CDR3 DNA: TGTGCCAGCAGTGACGAGCGGTTAGGGGGTTCATATGGCTACACCTTC. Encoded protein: CASSDERLGGSYGYTF.

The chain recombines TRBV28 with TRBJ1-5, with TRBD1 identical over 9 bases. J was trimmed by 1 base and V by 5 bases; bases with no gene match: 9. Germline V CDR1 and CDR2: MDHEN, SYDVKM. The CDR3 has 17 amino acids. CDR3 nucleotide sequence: TGTGCCAGCAGTCCCTACTACAGGGGGCCCAGCAATCAGCCCCAGCATTTT. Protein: CASSPYYRGPSNQPQHF.

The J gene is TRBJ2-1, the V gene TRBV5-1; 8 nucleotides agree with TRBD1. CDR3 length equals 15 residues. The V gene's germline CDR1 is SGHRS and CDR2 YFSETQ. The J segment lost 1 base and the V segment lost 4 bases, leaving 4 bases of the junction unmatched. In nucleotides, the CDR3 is TGCGCCAGCAGCAAACAGGGGGGATCCTACAATGAGCAGTTCTTC. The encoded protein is CASSKQGGSYNEQFF. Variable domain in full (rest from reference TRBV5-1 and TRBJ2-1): KAGVTQTPRYLIKTRGQQVTLSCSPISGHRSVSWYQQTPGQGLQFLFEYFSETQRNKGNFPGRFSGRQFSNSRSEMNVSTLELGDSALYLCASSKQGGSYNEQFFGPGTRLTVL.

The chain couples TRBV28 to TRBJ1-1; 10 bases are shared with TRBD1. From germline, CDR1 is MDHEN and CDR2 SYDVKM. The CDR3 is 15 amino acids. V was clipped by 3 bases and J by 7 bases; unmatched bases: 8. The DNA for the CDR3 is TGTGCCAGCAGTTTTACGACAGGGGGCAGGGGTGAAGCTTTCTTT. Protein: CASSFTTGGRGEAFF.

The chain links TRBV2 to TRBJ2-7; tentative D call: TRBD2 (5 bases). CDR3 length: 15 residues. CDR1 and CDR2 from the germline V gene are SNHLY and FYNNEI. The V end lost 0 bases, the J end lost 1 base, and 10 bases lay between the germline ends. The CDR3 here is CASSEAGRGSYEQYF. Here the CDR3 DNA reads TGTGCCAGCAGTGAAGCGGGCCGGGGATCCTACGAGCAGTACTTC.

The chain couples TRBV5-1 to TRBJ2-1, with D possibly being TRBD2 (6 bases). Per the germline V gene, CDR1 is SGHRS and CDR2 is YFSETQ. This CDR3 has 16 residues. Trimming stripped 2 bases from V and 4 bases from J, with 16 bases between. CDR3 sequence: CASSFLSGETYNEQFF. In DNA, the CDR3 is TGCGCCAGCAGCTTCTTGTCGGGAGAGACATACAATGAGCAGTTCTTC. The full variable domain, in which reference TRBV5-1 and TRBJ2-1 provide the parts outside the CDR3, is KAGVTQTPRYLIKTRGQQVTLSCSPISGHRSVSWYQQTPGQGLQFLFEYFSETQRNKGNFPGRFSGRQFSNSRSEMNVSTLELGDSALYLCASSFLSGETYNEQFFGPGTRLTVL.

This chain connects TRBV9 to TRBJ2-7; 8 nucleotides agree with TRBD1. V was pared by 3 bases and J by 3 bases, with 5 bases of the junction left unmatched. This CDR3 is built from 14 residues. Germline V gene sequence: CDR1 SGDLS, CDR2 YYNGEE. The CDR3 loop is CASSGGQGHYEQYF. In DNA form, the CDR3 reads TGTGCCAGCAGCGGAGGACAGGGCCACTACGAGCAGTACTTC.

CDR3 region: CAWRDRAGELFF. CDR3 nucleotides: TGTGCCTGGAGGGACAGGGCCGGGGAGCTGTTTTTT. This rearrangement joins TRBV30 to TRBJ2-2, with TRBD1 matching over 8 bases. This CDR3 spans 12 amino acids. The germline CDR1 and CDR2 sequences are GTSNPN and SVGIG (reference sequence). Unmatched junction bases numbered 0, after V lost 3 bases and J lost 6 bases.

CDR3 sequence: CSVLRGNTEAFF. The CDR3 DNA reads as TGCAGCGTCCTGAGAGGGAACACTGAAGCTTTCTTT. V is TRBV29-1 and J is TRBJ1-1, with D hard to call. The CDR3 is 12 amino acids. The germline V gene encodes CDR1 SQVTM and CDR2 ANQGSEA. V shed 6 bases and J shed 1 base, with 9 bases lying between them.

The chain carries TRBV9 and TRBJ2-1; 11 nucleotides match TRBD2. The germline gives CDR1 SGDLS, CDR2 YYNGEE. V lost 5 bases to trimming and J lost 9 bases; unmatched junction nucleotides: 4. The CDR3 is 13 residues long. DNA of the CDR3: TGTGCCAGCAGTAGCGGGGGGGCGGGTGAGCAGTTCTTC. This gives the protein CASSSGGAGEQFF.

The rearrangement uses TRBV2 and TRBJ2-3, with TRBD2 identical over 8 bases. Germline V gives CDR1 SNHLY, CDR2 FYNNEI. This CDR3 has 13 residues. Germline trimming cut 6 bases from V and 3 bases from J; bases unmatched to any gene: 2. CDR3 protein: CASRGLATDTQYF. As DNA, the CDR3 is TGTGCCAGCAGAGGACTAGCTACAGATACGCAGTATTTT.

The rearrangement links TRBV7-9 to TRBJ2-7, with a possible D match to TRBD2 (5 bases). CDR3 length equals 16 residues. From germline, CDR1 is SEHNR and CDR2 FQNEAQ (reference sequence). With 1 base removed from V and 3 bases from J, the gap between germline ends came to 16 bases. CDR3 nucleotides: TGTGCCAGCAGCTTAGGTACCCAAGGCGACTACTACGAGCAGTACTTC. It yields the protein CASSLGTQGDYYEQYF.

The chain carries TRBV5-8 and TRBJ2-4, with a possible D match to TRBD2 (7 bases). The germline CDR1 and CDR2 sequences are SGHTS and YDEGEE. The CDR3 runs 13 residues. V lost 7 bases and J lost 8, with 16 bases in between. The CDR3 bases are TGTGCCAGCGGGAGGGGGATGTGGGACATTCAGTACTTC. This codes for CASGRGMWDIQYF.

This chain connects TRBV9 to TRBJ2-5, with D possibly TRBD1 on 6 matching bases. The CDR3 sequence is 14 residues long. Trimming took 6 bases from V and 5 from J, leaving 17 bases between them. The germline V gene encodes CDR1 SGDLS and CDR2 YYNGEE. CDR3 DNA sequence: TGTGCCAGCACCGGGACCGCAAGGGGGGAGACCCAGTACTTC. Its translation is CASTGTARGETQYF.

CDR3 nucleotide sequence: TGCGCCAGCAGCTTGCCGGGAGGGGCTAACTATGGCTACACCTTC. This encodes CASSLPGGANYGYTF. The V call is TRBV5-1, the J call TRBJ1-2; possibly TRBD1 for D (5 bases). This CDR3 spans 15 amino acids. The germline V and J ends were trimmed by 1 base and 0 bases, with 10 bases remaining between them. The germline CDR1 and CDR2 sequences are SGHRS and YFSETQ.

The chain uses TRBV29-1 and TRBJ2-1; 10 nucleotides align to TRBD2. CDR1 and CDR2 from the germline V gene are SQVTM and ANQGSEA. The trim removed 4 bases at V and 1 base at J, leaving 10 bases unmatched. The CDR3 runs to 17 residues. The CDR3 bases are TGCAGCGTTGTCAGCGGGAGGGCCGGTTCTTCCTACAATGAGCAGTTCTTC. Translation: CSVVSGRAGSSYNEQFF.

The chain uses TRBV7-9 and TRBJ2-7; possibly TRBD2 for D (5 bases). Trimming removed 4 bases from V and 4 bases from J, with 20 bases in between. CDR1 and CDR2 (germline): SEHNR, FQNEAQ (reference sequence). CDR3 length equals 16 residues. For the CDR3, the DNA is TGTGCCAGCAGCTACCTCGAGAGGGCAGGTTATTACGAGCAGTACTTC. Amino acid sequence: CASSYLERAGYYEQYF.